This record concerns one T cell receptor (beta chain) sequence. Clones were sequenced by immunoSEQ multiplex PCR, and TCRdb holds only the in-frame ones, with some missing. This sample has approximately 38,000 clones, with about 86% found just once. J gave up 6 bases and V 1 base, and 4 bases lay outside the gene matches. The V gene's germline CDR1 is SEHNR and CDR2 FQNEAQ (reference sequence). CDR3 length equals 15 residues. As for time point: peripheral blood 6 weeks after treatment start. This entry is derived from a study of PD-L1 blockade in urothelial cancer. Here the sequenced sample was PBMCs, taken around atezolizumab (anti-PD-L1) treatment. The genes are TRBV7-9 and TRBJ1-4; 8 bases align to TRBD1. This receptor was identified in a man aged 55 to 70 with urothelial cancer. CDR3: CASSLGDRRDEKLFF. DNA of the CDR3: TGTGCCAGCAGCTTAGGGGACAGGAGGGATGAAAAACTGTTTTTT.